These 5 T cell receptor beta chains share one sample of origin, sequenced in a study of CD8 T cells in ankylosing spondylitis. TCRdb used MiXCR to reprocess the 5' RACE reads, holding one entry per CDR3 protein. The data show about 160,000 distinct CDR3 sequences, 15% to 20% seen once. Sequenced: blood, either unsorted or a sorted T cell fraction (not recorded which). These receptors all come from a male donor with ankylosing spondylitis or in good health (not recorded which).

This clonotype was found many times. V usage is TRBV12-3 or TRBV12-4 and J usage is TRBJ2-2; D gene unclear. V lost 3 bases and J lost 1, with 9 bases in between. This CDR3 spans 15 amino acids. The DNA for the CDR3 is TGTGCCAGCAGTTTTTATGGGGTGAACACCGGGGAGCTGTTTTTT. Protein product: CASSFYGVNTGELFF.

This clonotype was recorded a few times. The rearrangement joins TRBV5-1 to TRBJ2-5; no clear D. CDR3 length equals 15 residues. Trimming left V 3 bases short and J 4 bases short, with 16 bases between. Looked up from germline, CDR1 is SGHRS and CDR2 is YFSETQ. CDR3 in amino acids: CASSSNWGSGETQYF. In DNA, the CDR3 is TGCGCCAGCAGCTCGAACTGGGGTTCGGGAGAGACCCAGTACTTC.

CDR3 in amino acids: CSVRDLGEGPPSNEQFF. CDR3 nucleotide sequence: TGCAGCGTTAGGGACTTAGGGGAGGGCCCCCCATCCAATGAGCAGTTCTTC. The chain links TRBV29-1 to TRBJ2-1; 7 positions match TRBD2. The V gene's germline CDR1 is SQVTM and CDR2 ANQGSEA. CDR3 length equals 17 residues. The V and J ends lost 5 bases and 6 bases, in that order; junction bases with no gene match: 19.

The chain uses TRBV7-2 and TRBJ1-4; maybe TRBD1 (5 bases). Deletions cut 3 bases from V and 8 bases from J, with 13 bases between. The CDR3 is 14 amino acids. Per germline, CDR1 SGHTA and CDR2 FQGNSA. Here the CDR3 DNA reads TGTGCCAGCAGCTTCGATGGGGCTGGGGAAAAACTGTTTTTT. Translated, it gives CASSFDGAGEKLFF.

There are many counts of this clonotype. The chain carries TRBV3-1 and TRBJ2-7; D gene ambiguous. Looked up from germline, CDR1 is LGHDT and CDR2 is YNNKEL (reference sequence). The CDR3 contains 13 residues. V was shortened by 2 bases and J by 6 bases, with 11 bases between the two germline ends. The CDR3 reads CASSQSRSGEQYF. CDR3 coding DNA: TGTGCCAGCAGCCAATCCAGGAGTGGCGAGCAGTACTTC.